The TCR beta chain under discussion was sequenced for a study of T cells in localized non-small cell lung cancer. Measured with immunoSEQ multiplex PCR; TCRdb has only the in-frame clones, and not every one. The repertoire holds approximately 61,000 clones, with 86% as singletons. Trimming took 4 bases from V and 0 from J; bases not matched to a gene: 11. Germline loops: CDR1 LGHNA, CDR2 YNFKEQ. This CDR3 is 18 amino acids long. General study results and limits: Higher blood T cell density went with longer overall survival.

A remark on this clone: Its target is not known.

The sample in question was peripheral blood, obtained before any cancer treatment. This receptor was identified in a woman aged 40-69 years with stage I lung adenocarcinoma. J is TRBJ1-3 and V is TRBV4-2; 8 bases map to TRBD1. The CDR3 here is CASSPRAGGDSSGNTIYF. In nucleotides, the CDR3 is TGTGCCAGCAGCCCCCGGGCAGGGGGCGATTCCTCTGGAAACACCATATATTTT.